This T cell receptor beta chain was captured in a study of blood T cell repertoires in COVID-19. The overall study: Donors in the United States, Italy and Spain gave samples during acute or convalescent COVID-19. Sources were T cells, B-cell-depleted T cells, or PBMCs; the material itself was cDNA or gDNA.

Losses at the gene ends were 4 bases for V and 2 bases for J; bases not matched to a gene: 16. This CDR3 region has 19 residues. The germline CDR1 and CDR2 sequences are LNHDA and SQIVND (reference sequence). In the authors' methods: Amplification with reference gene primers provided the estimates of nucleated cell counts. Sequencing was performed with immunoSEQ multiplex PCR; in TCRdb, only in-frame clones are kept and a portion is missing. V, J and clone size are those of that table, while D and trimming were read from the DNA. The sample lists 64,000 or so clones; approximately 86% were seen once. There are a few counts of this clone.

The sample comprised peripheral blood. The chain employs TRBV19 and TRBJ1-2; TRBD1 matches 10 bases. The receptor was derived from a middle-aged man with acute or convalescent COVID-19. DNA for the CDR3: TGTGCCAGTAGTAAGGGACAGGGGCCTCTTTCTCTACCCAACTATGGCTACACCTTC. Its protein is CASSKGQGPLSLPNYGYTF.